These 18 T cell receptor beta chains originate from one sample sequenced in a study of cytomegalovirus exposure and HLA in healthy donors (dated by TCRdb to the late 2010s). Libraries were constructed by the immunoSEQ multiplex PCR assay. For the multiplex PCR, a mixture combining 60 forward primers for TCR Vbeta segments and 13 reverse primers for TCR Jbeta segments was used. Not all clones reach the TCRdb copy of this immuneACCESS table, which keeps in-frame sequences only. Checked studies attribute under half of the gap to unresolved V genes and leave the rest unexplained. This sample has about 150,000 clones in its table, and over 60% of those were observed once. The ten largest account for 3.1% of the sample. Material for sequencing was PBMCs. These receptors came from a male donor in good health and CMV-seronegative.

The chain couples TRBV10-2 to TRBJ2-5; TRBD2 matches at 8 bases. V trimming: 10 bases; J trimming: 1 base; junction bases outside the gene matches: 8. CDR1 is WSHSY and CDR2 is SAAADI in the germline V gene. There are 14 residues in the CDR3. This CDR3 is CAISSRGGQETQYF. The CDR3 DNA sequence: TGCGCCATCTCCAGCCGGGGGGGCCAAGAGACCCAGTACTTC.

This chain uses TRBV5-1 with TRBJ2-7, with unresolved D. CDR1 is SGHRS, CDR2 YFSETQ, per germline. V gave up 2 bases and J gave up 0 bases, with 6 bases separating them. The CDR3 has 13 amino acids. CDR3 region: CASSFESSYEQYF. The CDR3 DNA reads TGCGCCAGCAGCTTCGAGAGCTCCTACGAGCAGTACTTC.

CDR3 bases: TGCGCCAGCAGCCCCCCTACGACAGGGGGCTATGGCTACACCTTC. Its translation is CASSPPTTGGYGYTF. This chain joins TRBV5-1 and TRBJ1-2, with TRBD1 identical over 9 bases. Germline V lookup: CDR1 SGHRS, CDR2 YFSETQ. The CDR3 is made up of 15 amino acids. Trimming at V came to 4 bases and at J to 4 bases, leaving 8 bases not matched to a gene.

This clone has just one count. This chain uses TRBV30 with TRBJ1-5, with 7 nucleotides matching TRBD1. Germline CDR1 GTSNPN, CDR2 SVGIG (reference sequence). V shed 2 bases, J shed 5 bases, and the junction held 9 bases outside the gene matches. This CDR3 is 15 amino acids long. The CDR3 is CAWSSGTVNHQPQHF. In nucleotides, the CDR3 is TGTGCCTGGAGTTCCGGGACAGTAAATCATCAGCCCCAGCATTTT.

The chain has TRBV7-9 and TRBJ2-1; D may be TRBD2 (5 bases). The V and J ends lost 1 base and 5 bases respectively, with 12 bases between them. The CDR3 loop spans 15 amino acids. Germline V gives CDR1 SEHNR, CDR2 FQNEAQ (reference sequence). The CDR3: CASSLETYGDNEQFF. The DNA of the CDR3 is TGTGCCAGCAGCTTAGAGACCTACGGGGACAATGAGCAGTTCTTC. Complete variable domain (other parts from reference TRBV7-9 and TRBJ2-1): DTGVSQNPRHKITKRGQNVTFRCDPISEHNRLYWYRQTLGQGPEFLTYFQNEAQLEKSRLLSDRFSAERPKGSFSTLEIQRTEQGDSAMYLCASSLETYGDNEQFFGPGTRLTVL.

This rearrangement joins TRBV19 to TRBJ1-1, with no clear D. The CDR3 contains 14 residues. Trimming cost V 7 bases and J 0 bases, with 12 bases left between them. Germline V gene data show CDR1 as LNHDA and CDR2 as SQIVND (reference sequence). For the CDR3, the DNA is TGTGCCAGTAACCCAAGAGATCTGAACACTGAAGCTTTCTTT. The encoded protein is CASNPRDLNTEAFF.

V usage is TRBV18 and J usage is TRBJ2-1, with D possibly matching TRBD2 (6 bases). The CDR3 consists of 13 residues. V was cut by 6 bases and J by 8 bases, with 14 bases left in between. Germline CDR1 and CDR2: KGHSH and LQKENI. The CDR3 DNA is TGTGCCAGCTCTCCAACTAGCATGGATGAGCAGTTCTTC. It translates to CASSPTSMDEQFF.

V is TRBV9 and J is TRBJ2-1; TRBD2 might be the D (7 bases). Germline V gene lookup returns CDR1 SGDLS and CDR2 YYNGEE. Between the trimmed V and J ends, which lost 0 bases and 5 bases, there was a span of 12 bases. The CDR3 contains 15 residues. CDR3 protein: CASSVGGGADNEQFF. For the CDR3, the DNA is TGTGCCAGCAGCGTAGGAGGGGGGGCCGACAATGAGCAGTTCTTC.

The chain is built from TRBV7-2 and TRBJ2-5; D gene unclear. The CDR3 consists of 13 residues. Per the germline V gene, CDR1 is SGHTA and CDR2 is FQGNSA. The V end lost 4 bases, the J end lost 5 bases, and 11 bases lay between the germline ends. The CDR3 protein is CASSSGSLETQYF. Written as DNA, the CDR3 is TGTGCCAGCAGCTCCGGGTCGCTTGAGACCCAGTACTTC.

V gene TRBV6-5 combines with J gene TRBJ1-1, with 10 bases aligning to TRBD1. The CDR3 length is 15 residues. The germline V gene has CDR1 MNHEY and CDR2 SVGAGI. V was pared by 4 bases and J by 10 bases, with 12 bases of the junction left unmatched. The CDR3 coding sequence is TGTGCCAGCAGTTTCGGACAGGGGGGGTACGGGCGAGCTTTCTTT. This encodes CASSFGQGGYGRAFF.

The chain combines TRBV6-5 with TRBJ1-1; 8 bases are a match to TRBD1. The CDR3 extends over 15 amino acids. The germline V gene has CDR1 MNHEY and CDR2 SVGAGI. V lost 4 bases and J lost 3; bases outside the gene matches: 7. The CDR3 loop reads CASSSHRGSYTEAFF. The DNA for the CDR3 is TGTGCCAGCAGTTCCCACAGGGGGTCTTACACTGAAGCTTTCTTT.

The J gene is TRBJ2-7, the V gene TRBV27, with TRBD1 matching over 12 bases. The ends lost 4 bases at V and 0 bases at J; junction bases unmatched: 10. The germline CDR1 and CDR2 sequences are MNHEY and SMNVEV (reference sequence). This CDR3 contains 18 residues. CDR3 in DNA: TGTGCCAGCAGTTCGGGACAGGGGGCACCACTCGGCTCCTACGAGCAGTACTTC. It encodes CASSSGQGAPLGSYEQYF.

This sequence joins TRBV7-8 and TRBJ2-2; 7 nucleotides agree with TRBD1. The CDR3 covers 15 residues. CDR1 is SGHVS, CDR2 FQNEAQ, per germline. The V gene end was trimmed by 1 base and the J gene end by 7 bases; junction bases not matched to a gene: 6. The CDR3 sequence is CASSLDRGLGGELFF. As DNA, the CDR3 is TGTGCCAGCAGCTTAGATAGGGGGCTCGGCGGGGAGCTGTTTTTT.

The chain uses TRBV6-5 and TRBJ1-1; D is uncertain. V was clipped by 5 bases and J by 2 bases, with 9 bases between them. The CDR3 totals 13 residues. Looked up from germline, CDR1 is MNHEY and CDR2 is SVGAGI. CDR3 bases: TGTGCCAGCAGTCACCGGGGAAACACTGAAGCTTTCTTT. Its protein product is CASSHRGNTEAFF.

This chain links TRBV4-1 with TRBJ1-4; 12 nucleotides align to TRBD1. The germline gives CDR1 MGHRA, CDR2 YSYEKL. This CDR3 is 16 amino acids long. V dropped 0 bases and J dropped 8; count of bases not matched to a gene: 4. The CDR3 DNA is TGCGCCAGCAGCCAAGAGGACGGGACAGGGGGCGAAAAACTGTTTTTT. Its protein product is CASSQEDGTGGEKLFF.

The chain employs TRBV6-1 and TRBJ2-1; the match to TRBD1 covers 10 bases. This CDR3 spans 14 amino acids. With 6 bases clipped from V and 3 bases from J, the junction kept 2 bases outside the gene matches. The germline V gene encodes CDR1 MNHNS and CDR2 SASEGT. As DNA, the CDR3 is TGTGCCAGCAGGGGGGACAGGGGCTACAATGAGCAGTTCTTC. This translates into CASRGDRGYNEQFF.

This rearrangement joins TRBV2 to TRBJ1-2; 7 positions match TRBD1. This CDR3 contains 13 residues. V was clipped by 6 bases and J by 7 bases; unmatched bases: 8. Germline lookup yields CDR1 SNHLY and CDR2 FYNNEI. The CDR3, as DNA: TGTGCCAGCAGCCGGCAGGGGGACACTGGCTACACCTTC. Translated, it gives CASSRQGDTGYTF. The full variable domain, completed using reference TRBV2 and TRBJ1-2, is EPEVTQTPSHQVTQMGQEVILRCVPISNHLYFYWYRQILGQKVEFLVSFYNNEISEKSEIFDDQFSVERPDGSNFTLKIRSTKLEDSAMYFCASSRQGDTGYTFGSGTRLTVV.

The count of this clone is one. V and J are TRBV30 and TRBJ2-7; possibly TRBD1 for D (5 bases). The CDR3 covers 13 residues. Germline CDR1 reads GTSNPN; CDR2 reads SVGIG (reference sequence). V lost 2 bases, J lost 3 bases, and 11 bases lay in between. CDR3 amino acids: CAWSFTGLYEQYF. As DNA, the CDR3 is TGTGCCTGGAGTTTTACAGGTCTCTACGAGCAGTACTTC.